A single sample gave rise to the 14 T cell receptor beta chains below, sequenced in a study of T cells in lung cancer brain metastases. The repertoire was sequenced with immunoSEQ multiplex PCR; TCRdb's copy has only in-frame clones and lacks some. The sample shows 800 to 1,100 clones, approximately 90% of them seen only once. The sample was tumor tissue from a brain metastasis. These receptor sequences come from a woman in her thirties or forties with non-small cell lung cancer that had spread to the brain.

A single count supports this clone. The chain carries TRBV4-1 and TRBJ2-5; 7 bases are a match to TRBD2. The CDR3 runs 16 residues. Losses at the gene ends were 3 bases for V and 5 bases for J; bases not matched to a gene: 12. CDR1 is MGHRA, CDR2 YSYEKL, per germline. Written as DNA, the CDR3 is TGCGCCAGCAGCCAGGGACCAGCGGGATTTGTGGAGACCCAGTACTTC. It is translated as CASSQGPAGFVETQYF.

This chain links TRBV6-5 with TRBJ1-1; D remains ambiguous. CDR1 and CDR2 from the germline V gene are MNHEY and SVGAGI. The CDR3 spans 11 residues. V was trimmed by 5 bases and J by 4 bases, leaving 5 bases between them. The CDR3 protein is CASSRGTEAFF. The DNA for the CDR3 is TGTGCCAGCAGTCGGGGCACTGAAGCTTTCTTT.

The chain employs TRBV18 and TRBJ2-7; TRBD2 is a possible D gene (6 bases). The germline V gene has CDR1 KGHSH and CDR2 LQKENI. V was trimmed by 3 bases and J by 6 bases, leaving 15 bases between them. CDR3 length: 14 residues. The CDR3 protein is CASSPDFSGSEQYF. As DNA, the CDR3 is TGTGCCAGCTCACCGGATTTCAGCGGGTCCGAGCAGTACTTC. The full variable domain, rest sourced from reference TRBV18 and TRBJ2-7, is NAGVMQNPRHLVRRRGQEARLRCSPMKGHSHVYWYRQLPEEGLKFMVYLQKENIIDESGMPKERFSAEFPKEGPSILRIQQVVRGDSAAYFCASSPDFSGSEQYFGPGTRLTVT.

The genes are TRBV4-1 and TRBJ1-1, with 7 bases fitting TRBD1. The CDR3 consists of 16 residues. Germline loops: CDR1 MGHRA, CDR2 YSYEKL. The V segment lost 2 bases and the J segment 8 bases; nucleotides outside the gene matches: 14. CDR3 in DNA: TGCGCCAGCAGCCAATCCGGGACAGCCTGGTCCCGCGAAGCTTTCTTT. Protein: CASSQSGTAWSREAFF.

The chain combines TRBV10-1 with TRBJ2-5; 13 bases match TRBD2. Germline lookup yields CDR1 WNHNN and CDR2 SYGVQD (reference sequence). The CDR3 runs 17 residues. Trimming at V came to 5 bases and at J to 5 bases, leaving 11 bases not matched to a gene. This CDR3 reads CASSPGTSGITWETQYF. CDR3 nucleotides: TGCGCCAGCAGTCCCGGGACTAGCGGGATAACTTGGGAGACCCAGTACTTC.

The V and J genes are TRBV11-2 and TRBJ2-5; no firm D call. CDR3 size: 12 residues. V gave up 5 bases and J gave up 11 bases, with 15 bases separating them. Germline lookup yields CDR1 SGHAT and CDR2 FQNNGV. The CDR3 reads CASSTTTEEQYF. The CDR3, as DNA: TGTGCCAGCAGCACCACAACAGAAGAGCAGTACTTC.

The chain links TRBV5-1 to TRBJ2-7, with 7 nucleotides matching TRBD2. CDR1 SGHRS and CDR2 YFSETQ come from the germline V gene. CDR3 size: 15 residues. The ends lost 4 bases at V and 0 bases at J; junction bases unmatched: 7. The CDR3 is CASSAMGGVSYEQYF. For the CDR3, the DNA is TGCGCCAGCAGCGCCATGGGGGGGGTCTCCTACGAGCAGTACTTC.

The sample holds one count of this clone. V gene TRBV28 combines with J gene TRBJ1-1; no reliable D call. CDR1 MDHEN and CDR2 SYDVKM come from the germline V gene. V was cut by 6 bases and J by 0 bases, with 8 bases left in between. The CDR3 extends over 13 amino acids. The CDR3 nucleotides read TGTGCCAGCAGAAGGTCCCTGAACACTGAAGCTTTCTTT. Amino acids: CASRRSLNTEAFF.

The V call is TRBV7-9, the J call TRBJ2-3; 10 bases match TRBD2. The V and J ends lost 1 base and 5 bases, in that order; junction bases with no gene match: 12. The length of the CDR3 is 18 residues. The V gene's germline CDR1 is SEHNR and CDR2 FQNEAQ (reference sequence). The CDR3 coding sequence is TGTGCCAGCAGCTTAGGGTCCGTAGCGGGAGGCCAAGGAGATACGCAGTATTTT. Translated: CASSLGSVAGGQGDTQYF. The variable domain in full, with the rest retrieved from reference TRBV7-9 and TRBJ2-3, is DTGVSQNPRHKITKRGQNVTFRCDPISEHNRLYWYRQTLGQGPEFLTYFQNEAQLEKSRLLSDRFSAERPKGSFSTLEIQRTEQGDSAMYLCASSLGSVAGGQGDTQYFGPGTRLTVL.

The V and J genes are TRBV9 and TRBJ2-3; D gene uncertain. Germline values: CDR1 SGDLS, CDR2 YYNGEE. V lost 5 bases, J lost 6 bases, and 7 bases lay in between. The CDR3 is 11 amino acids. CDR3 in amino acids: CASRASDTQYF. The CDR3 bases are TGTGCCAGCAGAGCGTCGGATACGCAGTATTTT. Based on the CDR3 plus reference TRBV9 and TRBJ2-3, the full variable domain is DSGVTQTPKHLITATGQRVTLRCSPRSGDLSVYWYQQSLDQGLQFLIQYYNGEERAKGNILERFSAQQFPDLHSELNLSSLELGDSALYFCASRASDTQYFGPGTRLTVL.

The V call is TRBV7-3, the J call TRBJ2-3; a possible D gene is TRBD2 (5 bases). This CDR3 is built from 17 residues. The germline V gene encodes CDR1 SGHTA and CDR2 FQGTGA. V lost 4 bases and J 3 bases, leaving 20 bases between the germline ends. This CDR3 is CASSSSGETPVTDTQYF. The CDR3 bases are TGTGCCAGCAGCTCCAGTGGGGAGACACCAGTAACAGATACGCAGTATTTT.

This chain links TRBV6-5 with TRBJ2-6; D gene unclear. Per the germline V gene, CDR1 is MNHEY and CDR2 is SVGAGI. This CDR3 has 15 amino acids. Trimming took 5 bases from V and 0 from J, leaving 8 bases between them. The CDR3 reads CASSADHSGANVLTF. The CDR3 DNA follows: TGTGCCAGCAGTGCGGACCACTCTGGGGCCAACGTCCTGACTTTC.

V usage is TRBV5-1 and J usage is TRBJ1-2; D not certain. The CDR3 is made up of 16 amino acids. Trimming removed 0 bases from V and 3 bases from J, with 15 bases in between. Germline-derived CDR1 and CDR2 are SGHRS and YFSETQ. Here the CDR3 reads CASSLAQQHTDYGYTF. DNA of the CDR3: TGCGCCAGCAGCTTGGCTCAGCAGCACACTGACTATGGCTACACCTTC. The complete variable domain, with remaining parts taken from reference TRBV5-1 and TRBJ1-2, reads KAGVTQTPRYLIKTRGQQVTLSCSPISGHRSVSWYQQTPGQGLQFLFEYFSETQRNKGNFPGRFSGRQFSNSRSEMNVSTLELGDSALYLCASSLAQQHTDYGYTFGSGTRLTVV.

The chain is built from TRBV5-5 and TRBJ1-2; D unclear. Germline V gives CDR1 SGHKS, CDR2 YYEKEE (reference sequence). This CDR3 has 13 residues. V lost 2 bases and J 4 bases, leaving 9 bases between the germline ends. The chain's CDR3 is CASSFWPSYGYTF. The CDR3 DNA follows: TGTGCCAGCAGCTTTTGGCCCTCCTATGGCTACACCTTC.